Presented here are 14 T cell receptor beta chains from one specimen sequenced in a study of T cell responses to AZD1222 COVID-19 vaccine. Assay: immunoSEQ multiplex PCR; the TCRdb copy retains only in-frame clones and omits some. Of about 150,000 clones in the sample, more than 85% are singletons; the top ten hold approximately 2%. Here the sequenced sample was peripheral blood, taken on day 0 of AZD1222 vaccination. These receptors originate from an adult in good health.

The rearrangement joins TRBV2 to TRBJ2-7; 8 bases are a match to TRBD2. Germline values: CDR1 SNHLY, CDR2 FYNNEI. The CDR3 contains 17 residues. V gave up 0 bases and J gave up 1 base; unmatched junction bases: 8. The CDR3 protein is CASSEALKLAGSYEQYF. DNA of the CDR3: TGTGCCAGCAGTGAAGCGCTTAAGTTAGCGGGATCCTACGAGCAGTACTTC.

This rearrangement joins TRBV28 to TRBJ2-7; possibly TRBD1 for D (8 bases). This CDR3 comprises 19 residues. Trimming took 3 bases from V and 1 from J, leaving 25 bases between them. Germline assignment: CDR1 MDHEN and CDR2 SYDVKM. The CDR3: CASSFPLTQGGVRSYEQYF. CDR3 nucleotide sequence: TGTGCCAGCAGTTTCCCCTTAACACAGGGGGGGGTTCGGTCCTACGAGCAGTACTTC.

The chain has TRBV5-1 and TRBJ2-3, with 7 bases lining up with TRBD1. Germline CDR1 is SGHRS and CDR2 is YFSETQ. V trimming: 5 bases; J trimming: 2 bases; junction bases outside the gene matches: 5. CDR3 size: 14 residues. Here the CDR3 reads CASSSGQPTDTQYF. Written as DNA, the CDR3 is TGCGCCAGCAGTTCGGGACAGCCCACAGATACGCAGTATTTT.

A remark on this clone: One junction end disagrees with the germline gene, perhaps due to a read error. The chain links TRBV7-7 to TRBJ2-1; D not certain. The CDR3 totals 13 residues. From germline, CDR1 is SSHAT and CDR2 FNYEAQ (reference sequence). CDR3 amino acids: CASSPNLGSEQFF. The CDR3 DNA is TGTGCTAGCAGCCCCAACCTCGGCAGTGAGCAGTTCTTC.

The chain links TRBV6-5 to TRBJ2-1; tentatively, D is TRBD1 or TRBD2 (5 bases each). The CDR3 has 15 residues. Trimming stripped 6 bases from V and 6 bases from J, with 18 bases between. Germline lookup yields CDR1 MNHEY and CDR2 SVGAGI. DNA of the CDR3: TGTGCCAGCAGCGGATTGGGGGATTGGGGCAATGAGCAGTTCTTC. It is translated as CASSGLGDWGNEQFF.

This chain connects TRBV27 to TRBJ2-2, with a weak D call TRBD2 (5 bases). The CDR3 is 16 amino acids. CDR1 and CDR2 from the germline V gene are MNHEY and SMNVEV (reference sequence). Trimming stripped 3 bases from V and 3 bases from J, with 14 bases between. CDR3 sequence: CASSFSGYTYTGELFF. For the CDR3, the DNA is TGTGCCAGCAGTTTCAGCGGATACACTTACACCGGGGAGCTGTTTTTT.

This clone was found a few times. The chain links TRBV18 to TRBJ2-1, with TRBD2 as a possible D gene (6 bases). The CDR3 sequence is 15 residues long. Between the trimmed V and J ends, which lost 6 bases and 6 bases, there was a span of 18 bases. Per the germline V gene, CDR1 is KGHSH and CDR2 is LQKENI. The CDR3, as DNA: TGTGCCAGCTCCCAAACTAACGGGAGACTCAATGAGCAGTTCTTC. Its protein is CASSQTNGRLNEQFF.

The rearrangement uses TRBV18 and TRBJ1-1; 7 nucleotides align to TRBD1. The CDR3 has 14 amino acids. Trimming cost V 1 base and J 1 base; bases outside gene matches: 0. The germline gives CDR1 KGHSH, CDR2 LQKENI. The CDR3 loop is CASSPQGANTEAFF. The CDR3 DNA reads as TGTGCCAGCTCACCACAGGGGGCGAACACTGAAGCTTTCTTT.

The rearrangement uses TRBV6-6 and TRBJ1-1; possible D gene TRBD1, 6 bases. CDR1 and CDR2 (germline): MNHNY, SVGAGI (reference sequence). V was cut by 7 bases and J by 11 bases, with 23 bases left in between. The CDR3 totals 14 residues. This CDR3 is CASITGAKLGGAFF. The CDR3 DNA is TGTGCCAGCATCACGGGGGCAAAATTGGGCGGGGCTTTCTTT.

This sequence joins TRBV2 and TRBJ2-1; no clear D. The germline V gene encodes CDR1 SNHLY and CDR2 FYNNEI. The V and J ends lost 8 bases and 2 bases respectively, with 16 bases between them. The CDR3 runs 15 residues. The CDR3 loop is CASLVSLGAYNEQFF. CDR3 bases: TGTGCCAGCCTAGTGTCCCTTGGGGCCTACAATGAGCAGTTCTTC. Full variable domain (missing parts from reference TRBV2 and TRBJ2-1): EPEVTQTPSHQVTQMGQEVILRCVPISNHLYFYWYRQILGQKVEFLVSFYNNEISEKSEIFDDQFSVERPDGSNFTLKIRSTKLEDSAMYFCASLVSLGAYNEQFFGPGTRLTVL.

The V gene is TRBV11-2, the J gene TRBJ2-1, with a possible D match to TRBD1 (6 bases). V dropped 8 bases and J dropped 0 bases, with 14 bases sitting between them. CDR1 and CDR2 (germline): SGHAT, FQNNGV. The CDR3 spans 15 residues. CDR3 region: CASRWTASSYNEQFF. The CDR3 DNA follows: TGTGCCAGCCGGTGGACAGCAAGCTCCTACAATGAGCAGTTCTTC.

The gene calls are TRBV27 and TRBJ2-3; 12 bases map to TRBD2. CDR3 length equals 17 residues. V was pared by 2 bases and J by 6 bases, with 9 bases of the junction left unmatched. Per the germline V gene, CDR1 is MNHEY and CDR2 is SMNVEV (reference sequence). The CDR3 sequence is CASSLPGLAGPGDTQYF. In DNA form, the CDR3 reads TGTGCCAGCAGTTTACCCGGACTAGCGGGGCCAGGGGATACGCAGTATTTT.

This clone showed up just a few times. The chain couples TRBV27 to TRBJ2-1; weak D call: TRBD2 (5 bases). The CDR3 is made up of 15 amino acids. Trimming took 6 bases from V and 8 from J, leaving 20 bases between them. The V gene's germline CDR1 is MNHEY and CDR2 SMNVEV (reference sequence). CDR3 amino acids: CASSTPSRGADEQFF. The DNA of the CDR3 is TGTGCCAGCAGCACCCCGTCCCGGGGTGCCGATGAGCAGTTCTTC.

This chain links TRBV7-2 with TRBJ1-1; TRBD1 is a possible D gene (6 bases). CDR1 is SGHTA and CDR2 is FQGNSA in the germline V gene. This CDR3 has 13 residues. V gave up 5 bases and J gave up 4 bases, with 11 bases separating them. The CDR3 nucleotides are TGTGCCAGCAGCGGACAGCCTAGCACTGAAGCTTTCTTT. It codes for CASSGQPSTEAFF.